This TCR beta chain was captured by sequencing in a study of CD8 T cells in Susac syndrome. This clonotype was recorded a few times. The antigen remains unidentified. RNA was extracted with the RNeasy kit, and a quantity of roughly 0.5 to 1 ug was reverse transcribed using random hexamers. Across 54 Vbeta and 13 Jbeta, TCR beta CDR3 was amplified with immunoSEQ multiplex PCR. TCRdb ran MiXCR on the immunoSEQ multiplex PCR reads and lists one entry per CDR3 protein. The table lists about 200,000 distinct CDR3 sequences, 92% of them singletons. Treatment-naive patients with stable or active relapsing-remitting disease served as multiple sclerosis controls. It was negative isolation that provided the CD8+ and CD4+ T cells, whereas TEMRA cells were enriched by FACS. The study's findings and limits: The authors acknowledged that the study's TCR sequencing and HLA analysis involved relatively few individuals.

This CDR3 comprises 15 residues. The V gene's germline CDR1 is SGDLS and CDR2 YYNGEE. V was shortened by 0 bases and J by 7 bases, with 17 bases between the two germline ends. Sequenced sample: CD8+ T cells from PBMCs. The receptor's source is a human donor with multiple sclerosis. V and J are TRBV9 and TRBJ2-7; possible D gene TRBD1, 6 bases. The CDR3, as DNA: TGTGCCAGCAGCGTAGAGGCCCGCCCTCAGGGGGAGCAGTACTTC. Its protein product is CASSVEARPQGEQYF.